One and the same sample provided the 2 T cell receptor beta chains below, sequenced in a study of monozygotic twins with inflammatory bowel disease. TCRdb processed the 5' RACE reads again and assigns one entry to each CDR3 protein, with no DNA. The sample table sets out approximately 200,000 distinct CDR3 sequences. Specimen: blood. The source of these receptors is a human donor with ulcerative colitis or Crohn's disease, or a healthy co-twin of an affected twin (not recorded which).

The rearrangement uses TRBV7-3 and TRBJ2-1; TCRdb gives TRBD2 as the D gene, but with no DNA this cannot be confirmed. The CDR3 has 13 residues. CDR1 is SGHTA and CDR2 is FQGTGA in the germline V gene. CDR3 region: CASSRYREGEQFF.

The CDR3 loop reads CASSSRRELAPLHF. The chain joins TRBV12-3 or TRBV12-4 to TRBJ1-6. This CDR3 has 14 amino acids.